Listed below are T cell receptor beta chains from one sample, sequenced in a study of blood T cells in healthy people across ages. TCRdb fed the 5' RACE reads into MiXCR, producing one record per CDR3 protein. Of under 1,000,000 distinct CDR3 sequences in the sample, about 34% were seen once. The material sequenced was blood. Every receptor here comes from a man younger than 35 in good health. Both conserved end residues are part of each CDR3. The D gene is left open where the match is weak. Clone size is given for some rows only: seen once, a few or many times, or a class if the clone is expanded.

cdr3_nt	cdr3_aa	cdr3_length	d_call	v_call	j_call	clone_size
TGTGCCAGCAGCTTATGGTGGGCAGACGAAAACTATGGCTACACCTTC	CASSLWWADENYGYTF	16	.	TRBV7-4	TRBJ1-2	many
TGTGCCAGCAGCGGAAGCGGGGCGGCAGCCGAGGAGCTGTTTTTT	CASSGSGAAAEELFF	15	TRBD2	TRBV9	TRBJ2-2	once
TGCAGTGCTAGGGGGACAGGGCCAGACTTAGAAAGCAATCAGCCCCAGCATTTT	CSARGTGPDLESNQPQHF	18	TRBD1	TRBV20-1	TRBJ1-5	few
TGTGCCAGCAGCCGATCAGCGGGGGGTGGGGAGACCCAGTACTTC	CASSRSAGGGETQYF	15	TRBD2	TRBV3-1	TRBJ2-5	.
TGCAGTGCTAGACATGGGATAACCCTGGATGGCTACACCTTC	CSARHGITLDGYTF	14	.	TRBV20-1	TRBJ1-2	many
TGCAGTGCTCGCACAGGGGGAGGCAATTCACCCCTCCACTTT	CSARTGGGNSPLHF	14	TRBD1	TRBV20-1	TRBJ1-6	.
TGTGCCAGCAGCCCCACTAGCGAGATCTACGAGCAGTACTTC	CASSPTSEIYEQYF	14	TRBD2	TRBV12-3/TRBV12-4	TRBJ2-7	many
TGCAGCGTACCTAACAGGGGGCTGGGGGGCTACACCTTC	CSVPNRGLGGYTF	13	TRBD1	TRBV29-1	TRBJ1-2	.
TGTGCCAGCAGCCAAGATGAGGGCCTCGGGCCCCAGCATTTT	CASSQDEGLGPQHF	14	.	TRBV4-2	TRBJ1-5	few
TGTGCCAGCAGCAACAATCAAGAGACCCAGTACTTC	CASSNNQETQYF	12	.	TRBV12-3/TRBV12-4	TRBJ2-5	.
TGTGCCAGCAGCTCACTCGCGGGGGGCACAGATACGCAGTATTTT	CASSSLAGGTDTQYF	15	TRBD2	TRBV7-9	TRBJ2-3	many
TGCAGTGCCAGTTCCGGGGAAAAACTGTTTTTT	CSASSGEKLFF	11	.	TRBV20-1	TRBJ1-4	.
TGCGCCAGCAGCAAGGGACAGTCAGATACGCGGTATTTT	CASSKGQSDTRYF	13	TRBD1	TRBV5-1	TRBJ2-3	.
TGCGCCAGCAGCCTTACGACTAGCGGTTACTCCTACGAGCAGTACTTC	CASSLTTSGYSYEQYF	16	TRBD2	TRBV4-3	TRBJ2-7	.
TGTGCCAGCACCCAAGGGCAGGAGGTTGGCTACACCTTC	CASTQGQEVGYTF	13	.	TRBV14	TRBJ1-2	.
TGTGCCAGCTCACCAACGGACAGCCCCACCGGGGAGCTGTTTTTT	CASSPTDSPTGELFF	15	.	TRBV18	TRBJ2-2	few
TGTGCCAGCAGCCCGACGGGGGCGGGGGCCTTCTACAATGAGCAGTTCTTC	CASSPTGAGAFYNEQFF	17	.	TRBV5-4	TRBJ2-1	many
TGTGCCAGCAGTCCTAGCAGGGGAGCCCTACTCGAGCAGTACTTC	CASSPSRGALLEQYF	15	.	TRBV9	TRBJ2-7	.
TGCAGTGGGGCGCATAGATCGAATGAGCAGTTCTTC	CSGAHRSNEQFF	12	.	TRBV20-1	TRBJ2-1	many
TGTGCCAGCAGTTTCGGACAGGGAGGCCAAGAGACCCAGTACTTC	CASSFGQGGQETQYF	15	TRBD1	TRBV12-3/TRBV12-4	TRBJ2-5	.
TGTGCCAGCAGCAGTCGGACTACCACAGATACGCAGTATTTT	CASSSRTTTDTQYF	14	.	TRBV7-2	TRBJ2-3	few
TGCAGTGCTAGAGAATCTGGAAACACCATATATTTT	CSARESGNTIYF	12	.	TRBV20-1	TRBJ1-3	few
TGTGCCAGCAGCTTAGAGTACAGTACGAACACTGAAGCTTTCTTT	CASSLEYSTNTEAFF	15	.	TRBV7-2	TRBJ1-1	.
TGTGCCAGCAGCCCACGCGCAGGGGTCTACGAGCAGTACTTC	CASSPRAGVYEQYF	14	.	TRBV7-8	TRBJ2-7	.
TGCGCCAGCAGCCAGCCCGACAGGGCCGGGGAGCTGTTTTTT	CASSQPDRAGELFF	14	TRBD1	TRBV4-1	TRBJ2-2	.
TGCAGTGCTCTGGACCCGGCAGGTCAAACTCAAGCTTTCTTT	CSALDPAGQTQAFF	14	.	TRBV20-1	TRBJ1-1	few
TGTGCCAGCAGCGTCGGAGGGGCGGGGGGCCACTACAATGAGCAGTTCTTC	CASSVGGAGGHYNEQFF	17	TRBD2	TRBV9	TRBJ2-1	.
TGCGCCAGCAGCCAAGGGGACAGGGTGAATTCACCCCTCCACTTT	CASSQGDRVNSPLHF	15	TRBD1	TRBV4-3	TRBJ1-6	many